Following are 3 T cell receptor beta chains from one sample sequenced in a study of T cells in women clearing cervical HPV infection. Sequencing used immunoSEQ multiplex PCR; TCRdb keeps in-frame clones, though not all of them. The sample includes about 39,000 clones. The sequenced material came from blood buffy coat. The receptors originated from a woman between 18 and 70 years old with a cervical HPV16 infection that either progressed to CIN3+ or cleared (not recorded which).

Remarks on this clone: With the read ending 3 residues before the CDR3 end, the germline J gene is used to fill in that end. J is TRBJ2-7 and V is TRBV6-1; D may be TRBD1 (6 bases). Germline loops: CDR1 MNHNS, CDR2 SASEGT. The V and J ends lost 3 bases and 4 bases respectively, with 10 bases between them. The CDR3 length is 13 residues. The CDR3 sequence is CASSDRGNYEQYF. Partial CDR3 DNA: TGTGCCAGCAGTGACAGGGGAAATTACGAG.

As concerns this clone: The read finishes 3 residues shy of the CDR3 end, and the germline J gene is used to complete it. The chain has TRBV18 and TRBJ1-5; 10 bases match TRBD1. There are 15 residues in the CDR3. V lost 2 bases and J lost 2; bases outside the gene matches: 0. Per the germline V gene, CDR1 is KGHSH and CDR2 is LQKENI. The covered CDR3 bases are TGTGCCAGCTCACCAGGGACAGGGGGCAATCAGCCC. Translation: CASSPGTGGNQP. The whole CDR3 is CASSPGTGGNQPQHF.

In regard to this clone: Read data end 3 residues before the CDR3 end; the end is taken from the germline J gene. The chain recombines TRBV6-1 with TRBJ1-2, with 8 bases that match TRBD1. The CDR3 is 13 amino acids. Germline CDR1 and CDR2: MNHNS and SASEGT. V shed 1 base, J shed 5 bases, and the junction held 0 bases outside the gene matches. Partial CDR3 DNA: TGTGCCAGCAGTGAAGACAGGGGGTATGGC. It is translated as CASSEDRGYG. The whole CDR3 reads CASSEDRGYGYTF.